This section outlines one T cell receptor (beta chain) sequence together with its context. Specified time point: 2015-2016 season, pre-vaccination. Blood volume per time point ranged from roughly 40 to 100 mL. The data originate from a study of follicular helper T cells after annual influenza vaccination. Data came from immunoSEQ multiplex PCR; TCRdb stores just in-frame clones and leaves some out. This sample has 9,500 to 12,000 clones, with about 84% found just once. Germline trimming cut 1 base from V and 4 bases from J; bases unmatched to any gene: 4. Germline CDR1 is SGHAT and CDR2 is FQNNGV. The CDR3 is made up of 15 amino acids.

This rearrangement joins TRBV11-2 to TRBJ1-2; TRBD1 agrees at 9 bases. The sequencing used CXCR5+ CD38- circulating T follicular helper cells from blood, collected on the day of influenza vaccination. The subset: circulating Tfh, non-naive CD4+CXCR5+PD-1+ (ICOS+CD38+ or ICOS-CD38-). This receptor was identified in an adult who received the influenza vaccine. The CDR3 DNA sequence: TGTGCCAGCAGCTTAGCAGGACAGGGGCCCTATGGCTACACCTTC. Translated, it gives CASSLAGQGPYGYTF.